Shown below are 20 T cell receptor beta chains from a single sample sequenced in a study of blood T cell repertoires in COVID-19. Generated by immunoSEQ multiplex PCR, the TCRdb table keeps only in-frame clones and is missing some. The repertoire holds some 300,000 clones, about 90% seen once, with approximately 1.8% in the top ten. Source material: peripheral blood. All receptors derive from a woman aged 25 to 39 with COVID-19, enrolled during active disease.

The chain has TRBV11-2 and TRBJ1-6; D unresolved. The CDR3 loop spans 15 amino acids. Germline V lookup: CDR1 SGHAT, CDR2 FQNNGV. Deletions cut 8 bases from V and 0 bases from J, with 11 bases between. This CDR3 reads CASAYSSSYNSPLHF. In DNA form, the CDR3 reads TGTGCCAGCGCCTACTCAAGCTCCTATAATTCACCCCTCCACTTT. Looking up the rest from reference TRBV11-2 and TRBJ1-6 gives the full variable domain: EAGVAQSPRYKIIEKRQSVAFWCNPISGHATLYWYQQILGQGPKLLIQFQNNGVVDDSQLPKDRFSAERLKGVDSTLKIQPAKLEDSAVYLCASAYSSSYNSPLHFGNGTRLTVT.

The gene calls are TRBV6-7 and TRBJ1-1, with 9 bases aligning to TRBD1. TRBV6-7 is an ORF, and what it does is uncertain. This CDR3 is 18 amino acids long. V shed 8 bases and J 4 bases; nucleotides not matched to a gene: 20. The CDR3 is CASVSHLNRDRVFTEAFF. The CDR3, as DNA: TGTGCCAGCGTAAGTCATTTGAACCGGGACAGGGTTTTCACTGAAGCTTTCTTT.

V is TRBV11-2 and J is TRBJ2-5; a possible D gene is TRBD1 (7 bases). This CDR3 contains 15 residues. The germline CDR1 and CDR2 sequences are SGHAT and FQNNGV. V was trimmed by 0 bases and J by 3 bases, leaving 11 bases between them. In DNA form, the CDR3 reads TGTGCCAGCAGCTTAGATGGCAGGGGGGAAGAGACCCAGTACTTC. Protein: CASSLDGRGEETQYF.

This sequence joins TRBV4-1 and TRBJ2-5; 8 bases are a match to TRBD2. The CDR3 extends over 16 amino acids. From germline, CDR1 is MGHRA and CDR2 YSYEKL. V lost 1 base, J lost 5 bases, and 9 bases stayed unmatched. This CDR3 reads CASSQGNGGVGETQYF. The DNA of the CDR3 is TGCGCCAGCAGCCAAGGAAACGGGGGGGTAGGGGAGACCCAGTACTTC.

CDR3 loop: CASSERDLNEQFF. The DNA of the CDR3 is TGTGCCAGTAGTGAGCGGGATCTTAATGAGCAGTTCTTC. V gene TRBV19 combines with J gene TRBJ2-1, with 7 bases matching TRBD2. CDR1 LNHDA and CDR2 SQIVND come from the germline V gene (reference sequence). The CDR3 has 13 amino acids. With V trimmed by 5 bases and J by 7 bases, 5 bases remained unmatched. Full variable domain (missing parts from reference TRBV19 and TRBJ2-1): DGGITQSPKYLFRKEGQNVTLSCEQNLNHDAMYWYRQDPGQGLRLIYYSQIVNDFQKGDIAEGYSVSREKKESFPLTVTSAQKNPTAFYLCASSERDLNEQFFGPGTRLTVL.

The genes are TRBV19 and TRBJ1-6, with D possibly TRBD1 on 5 matching bases. Germline V gene data show CDR1 as LNHDA and CDR2 as SQIVND (reference sequence). V lost 5 bases, J lost 0 bases, and 11 bases lay in between. There are 16 residues in the CDR3. The CDR3 coding sequence is TGTGCCAGTAGTCCGACAGCGAGCTCCTATAATTCACCCCTCCACTTT. It specifies CASSPTASSYNSPLHF.

This chain links TRBV28 with TRBJ1-5; D call uncertain. CDR1 and CDR2 from the germline V gene are MDHEN and SYDVKM. This CDR3 comprises 17 residues. V was cut by 0 bases and J by 7 bases, with 19 bases left in between. The CDR3 sequence is CASSLWSSPILRQPQHF. For the CDR3, the DNA is TGTGCCAGCAGTTTATGGAGTTCCCCGATTCTTCGGCAGCCCCAGCATTTT.

This chain uses TRBV2 with TRBJ1-3; TRBD1 agrees at 10 bases. Germline V gives CDR1 SNHLY, CDR2 FYNNEI. V was clipped by 6 bases and J by 3 bases; unmatched bases: 8. This CDR3 has 16 amino acids. The CDR3 DNA reads as TGTGCCAGCAGCGGGGACAGGGGCGATCGTGGAAACACCATATATTTT. The encoded protein is CASSGDRGDRGNTIYF. The entire variable domain, with the rest obtained from reference TRBV2 and TRBJ1-3, is as follows: EPEVTQTPSHQVTQMGQEVILRCVPISNHLYFYWYRQILGQKVEFLVSFYNNEISEKSEIFDDQFSVERPDGSNFTLKIRSTKLEDSAMYFCASSGDRGDRGNTIYFGEGSWLTVV.

This clone was found once. The chain carries TRBV7-2 and TRBJ2-5; 7 positions match TRBD2. Trimming removed 3 bases from V and 4 bases from J; junction bases left unmatched: 2. This CDR3 spans 13 amino acids. The germline V gene has CDR1 SGHTA and CDR2 FQGNSA. The CDR3 sequence: CASSLGGRETQYF. CDR3 in DNA: TGTGCCAGCAGCTTGGGGGGGAGAGAGACCCAGTACTTC.

The CDR3 here is CASSLTEYEQYV. CDR3 in DNA: TGTGCCAGCAGTCTAACCGAATACGAGCAGTACGTC. The chain is built from TRBV6-5 and TRBJ2-7; D not resolved. CDR1 and CDR2 from the germline V gene are MNHEY and SVGAGI. V lost 5 bases to trimming and J lost 4 bases, with 9 bases between them. The CDR3 length is 12 residues.

V and J are TRBV7-8 and TRBJ2-1; 8 bases match TRBD2. V lost 0 bases, J lost 9 bases, and 10 bases stayed unmatched. Germline CDR1 reads SGHVS; CDR2 reads FQNEAQ. This CDR3 region has 16 residues. CDR3 region: CASSLAPRGGRSEQFF. CDR3 bases: TGTGCCAGCAGCTTAGCGCCTCGGGGGGGTAGGTCTGAGCAGTTCTTC.

This chain links TRBV7-9 with TRBJ1-2; D perhaps matches TRBD1 (5 bases). This CDR3 is 15 amino acids long. The germline V gene has CDR1 SEHNR and CDR2 FQNEAQ (reference sequence). Trimming cost V 3 bases and J 8 bases, with 19 bases left between them. The CDR3 region is CASSFYSDIRWGYTF. DNA for the CDR3: TGTGCCAGCAGCTTTTACTCGGACATACGCTGGGGCTACACCTTC.

The rearrangement links TRBV7-2 to TRBJ2-7; a weak D match, TRBD2 (5 bases). This CDR3 is built from 15 residues. Between the trimmed V and J ends, which lost 1 base and 4 bases, there was a span of 14 bases. Per germline, CDR1 SGHTA and CDR2 FQGNSA. CDR3 DNA: TGTGCCAGCAGCTTAGGGAGCGCGAGGGTTTACGAGCAGTACTTC. It codes for CASSLGSARVYEQYF.

This clone has just one count. The chain couples TRBV11-2 to TRBJ2-1, with TRBD2 matching 12 bases. From germline, CDR1 is SGHAT and CDR2 FQNNGV. This CDR3 contains 15 residues. J lost 6 bases, V lost 4 bases, and 4 bases had no gene match. The CDR3 DNA sequence: TGTGCCAGCAGCTCCACGACTAGCGGGGGCAATGAGCAGTTCTTC. This encodes CASSSTTSGGNEQFF.

The chain joins TRBV5-6 to TRBJ1-5, with 9 bases matching TRBD1. The ends lost 4 bases at V and 7 bases at J; junction bases unmatched: 6. The CDR3 has 14 residues. Germline V gives CDR1 SGHDT, CDR2 YYEEEE. The CDR3: CASSTGQGGQPQHF. The DNA for the CDR3 is TGTGCCAGCAGCACGGGACAGGGTGGGCAGCCCCAGCATTTT. Drawing the rest from reference TRBV5-6 and TRBJ1-5, the complete variable domain is DAGVTQSPTHLIKTRGQQVTLRCSPKSGHDTVSWYQQALGQGPQFIFQYYEEEERQRGNFPDRFSGHQFPNYSSELNVNALLLGDSALYLCASSTGQGGQPQHFGDGTRLSIL.

CDR3 in amino acids: CASSYSSASKGDTQYF. DNA for the CDR3: TGTGCCAGCAGTTACTCGAGCGCTAGCAAGGGAGATACGCAGTATTTT. This chain uses TRBV6-5 with TRBJ2-3, with TRBD2 as a possible D gene (5 bases). The CDR3 is made up of 16 amino acids. Trimming left V 0 bases short and J 5 bases short, with 15 bases between. Germline CDR1 MNHEY, CDR2 SVGAGI.

The rearrangement joins TRBV7-8 to TRBJ1-6; weak D call: TRBD1 (5 bases). Trimming removed 5 bases at V and 7 bases at J, with 9 bases between. The CDR3 has 13 residues. Germline V gene sequence: CDR1 SGHVS, CDR2 FQNEAQ. CDR3: CASSLQGNSPLHF. In nucleotides, the CDR3 is TGTGCCAGCAGCCTTCAGGGAAATTCACCCCTCCACTTT. The variable domain in full, completed from reference TRBV7-8 and TRBJ1-6, reads GAGVSQSPRYKVAKRGQDVALRCDPISGHVSLFWYQQALGQGPEFLTYFQNEAQLDKSGLPSDRFFAERPEGSVSTLKIQRTQQEDSAVYLCASSLQGNSPLHFGNGTRLTVT.

The CDR3 region is CASSISGRSSGNTIYF. In nucleotides, the CDR3 is TGTGCCAGCAGCATCAGCGGACGTAGCTCTGGAAACACCATATATTTT. V is TRBV28 and J is TRBJ1-3, with D unresolved. V lost 6 bases and J 0 bases, leaving 15 bases between the germline ends. Germline V gene sequence: CDR1 MDHEN, CDR2 SYDVKM. The CDR3 has 16 amino acids.

The chain recombines TRBV28 with TRBJ2-1; D is possibly TRBD1 (5 bases). V shed 5 bases and J shed 0 bases, with 11 bases lying between them. Germline assignment: CDR1 MDHEN and CDR2 SYDVKM. CDR3 length equals 15 residues. The CDR3 DNA reads as TGTGCCAGCAGTCCCGAGACAGTCTCCTACAATGAGCAGTTCTTC. As protein: CASSPETVSYNEQFF.

The rearrangement joins TRBV6-4 to TRBJ2-3, with D possibly matching TRBD2 (5 bases). With 3 bases removed from V and 2 bases from J, the gap between germline ends came to 15 bases. The germline V gene has CDR1 MRHNA and CDR2 SNTAGT. This CDR3 is built from 16 residues. The CDR3 DNA reads as TGTGCCAGCAGTGAGAAGCCCAGCGGTCACACAGATACGCAGTATTTT. As protein: CASSEKPSGHTDTQYF.